These T cell receptor beta chains were read from a single sample in a study of shared clonotypes between healthy human individuals. Clones were sequenced by immunoSEQ multiplex PCR, and TCRdb holds only the in-frame ones, with some missing. The table shows approximately 320,000 clones, with over 65% occurring only once. What was sequenced was memory CD4+ T cells sorted from blood. These receptors originate from a man aged 25-40 years in good health. Both conserved end residues are part of each CDR3. D genes are given only for firm matches. Clone size is given for some rows only: seen once, a few or many times, or a class if the clone is expanded.

D	size	V	length	CDR3
TRBD1	.	TRBV7-6	14	CASSSPTGPNVLTF
.	.	TRBV28	15	CASSPGGISTGELFF
TRBD2	.	TRBV29-1	15	CSVVRAGTNTGELFF
TRBD2	.	TRBV10-1	13	CASQVGGTGELFF
.	.	TRBV11-2	13	CASSFGGGNTIYF
.	once	TRBV5-1	13	CASSLEGKETQYF
.	.	TRBV6-1	15	CAIGLWETSTDTQYF
TRBD1	.	TRBV15	16	CATSKSRGRGDEKLFF
.	.	TRBV7-9	10	CASSGNTIYF
TRBD1	few	TRBV7-9	15	CASSLRTGTSYEQYF
TRBD1	few	TRBV29-1	16	CSAGRDRGLSSGELFF
.	.	TRBV5-1	14	CASSLVGGNYEQYF
.	.	TRBV5-4	13	CASSRELYNEQFF
.	.	TRBV13	14	CASSSRNIADEQFF
.	.	TRBV7-7	13	CASSPSTGYEQYF
TRBD1	.	TRBV2	13	CASTGQPNTEAFF
.	.	TRBV4-3	16	CASSQPGFSYTGELFF
.	.	TRBV28	14	CASSLSVGWGGYTF
.	many	TRBV6-6	16	CASSQPGARGTDTQYF
.	.	TRBV27	15	CASSMIGRGVNEQFF
TRBD2	many	TRBV19	14	CASHVGGLYNEQFF
.	.	TRBV2	15	CASSRDGTSTDTQYF
TRBD1	.	TRBV2	13	CASSTEGQGVRFF
TRBD1	.	TRBV14	14	CASSQEQGATEAFF
.	.	TRBV5-1	13	CASSPAMGNEQFF
TRBD2	.	TRBV5-1	17	CASSLEGLAGASNEQFF
.	.	TRBV7-9	13	CASSLESADTQYF
.	.	TRBV15	13	CATRSQANTEAFF
TRBD2	.	TRBV7-2	16	CASSYDIGTSVYEQYF
TRBD2	.	TRBV2	14	CAGKREGVTDTQYF
.	.	TRBV28	13	CATWAKGDYGYTF
.	.	TRBV4-1	16	CASNAPSRLYFDEQFF
.	.	TRBV11-2	16	CASSPAGAYSNQPQHF
TRBD1	.	TRBV4-1	16	CASSQDHTGVRETQYF
.	.	TRBV7-9	16	CASRPSRDRRYNEQFF
.	.	TRBV28	16	CASSHLKLGSTDTQYF
.	.	TRBV7-3	14	CASSLQGLTGELFF
TRBD2	.	TRBV6-5	15	CASSTPGLASNEQFF
TRBD1	.	TRBV9	15	CASSARQGGTGELFF
TRBD2	many	TRBV5-5	16	CASSPGLAGDSETQYF
TRBD2	.	TRBV6-6	15	CASSRTSGMTDTQYF
TRBD2	once	TRBV5-8	13	CASSLEGRGEQFF
.	.	TRBV25-1	15	CASSEGGTGANVLTF
.	.	TRBV6-1	14	CASRLELAKNIQYF
.	.	TRBV2	14	CASSGVSPGDEQYF